This is a list of T cell receptor beta chains from one sample in a study of control samples from healthy donors and cancer patients. Sequenced by immunoSEQ multiplex PCR; TCRdb stores in-frame clones only, minus some. The profile covers roughly 54,000 clones, with around 95% appearing a single time and roughly 1.8% taken by the ten largest. Input material: blood. Receptor source: a woman in her twenties or thirties in good health. Each CDR3 is given with its conserved first and last residue. A D gene is named only where the DNA matches it firmly. Where a row states a size, it is once, few, many or the class of an expanded clone; other rows omit it.

d_gene	v_gene	j_gene	abundance	CDR3nt	CDR3aa
-	TRBV2	TRBJ2-7	-	TGTGCCAGCAGTGAATGGGACAGGGAAGCGGGAGGCGCTAAAAGGGAGCCCTACGAGCAGTACTTC	CASSEWDREAGGAKREPYEQYF
-	TRBV2	TRBJ2-1	-	TGTGCCAGCAGAAAGGGGTATAGCGGAGGGGGAGGGTACAATGAGCAGTTCTTC	CASRKGYSGGGGYNEQFF
TRBD2	TRBV5-1	TRBJ2-5	-	TGCGCCAGCAGCATAGAGACTAGCGGGAGGGAGACCCAGTACTTC	CASSIETSGRETQYF
TRBD2	TRBV4-1	TRBJ2-1	-	TGCGCCAGCTCTAAGGTACTAGCGGATTACAATGAGCAGTTCTTC	CASSKVLADYNEQFF
TRBD2	TRBV19	TRBJ2-1	-	TGTGCCAGTAGTTCCGCTAGCGGGACCGTCAATGAGCAGTTCTTC	CASSSASGTVNEQFF
-	TRBV28	TRBJ2-3	-	TGTGCCAGCAGTTTATTTATGGGGGGCGAAACGCAGTATTTT	CASSLFMGGETQYF
-	TRBV6-5	TRBJ2-7	-	TGTGCCAGCAGGGAGTTATTACGATACGAGCAGTACTTC	CASRELLRYEQYF
-	TRBV27	TRBJ2-1	-	TGTGCCAGCAGTACTGGTCGCCCGAATGAGCAGTTCTTC	CASSTGRPNEQFF
-	TRBV5-1	TRBJ2-3	-	TGCGCCAGCAGCTTGGTCGTAACTAGCACAGATACGCAGTATTTT	CASSLVVTSTDTQYF
TRBD1	TRBV6-5	TRBJ2-5	-	TGTGCCAGCAGGATGGGGACAGGGAAGTACTTC	CASRMGTGKYF
-	TRBV12-5	TRBJ2-2	once	TGTGCTAGTGGTTTGGTACCTGTTGGAGGGGCACTAAACACCGGGGAGCTGTTTTTT	CASGLVPVGGALNTGELFF
-	TRBV20-1	TRBJ2-7	-	TGCAGTGCGGATAGCAGGGGCGAGCAGTACTTC	CSADSRGEQYF
-	TRBV5-4	TRBJ2-4	-	TGTGCCAGCAGCCCACAGGGGGGGAACATTCAGTACTTC	CASSPQGGNIQYF
-	TRBV18	TRBJ2-3	-	TGTGCCAGCTCATACTTCCCATCCGGGGAGGATACGCAGTATTTT	CASSYFPSGEDTQYF
-	TRBV7-3	TRBJ1-1	-	TGTGCCAGCAGCCATGGACAGAACACTGAAGCTTTCTTT	CASSHGQNTEAFF
-	TRBV29-1	TRBJ2-7	-	TGCAGCGTTGTAGCGGTCGGCTCCTACGAGCAGTACTTC	CSVVAVGSYEQYF
TRBD2	TRBV5-1	TRBJ2-3	once	TGCGCCAGCAGCTTACTCGATCTTACTAGCGGGGGGGTAATGGATACGCAGTATTTT	CASSLLDLTSGGVMDTQYF
-	TRBV19	TRBJ2-1	-	TGTGCCAGTAGTATTGGAGGGAATGAGCAGTTCTTC	CASSIGGNEQFF
TRBD1	TRBV2	TRBJ2-3	once	TGTGCCAGCAGAACCGGGACAGGGGTGAGGAATACGCAGTATTTT	CASRTGTGVRNTQYF
-	TRBV3-1/TRBV3-2	TRBJ1-4	-	TGTGCCAGCAGCCAAGAAGGTGCAGGGGTAGGCAATGAAAAACTGTTTTTT	CASSQEGAGVGNEKLFF
-	TRBV4-2	TRBJ1-4	-	TGTGCCAGCAGCCAAGGAGGTACGGGGGCCTCAGAAAAACTGTTTTTT	CASSQGGTGASEKLFF
-	TRBV6-4	TRBJ2-3	-	TGTGCCAGCAGCAGGGAGTGGACAGATACGCAGTATTTT	CASSREWTDTQYF
-	TRBV19	TRBJ1-5	once	TGTGCCAGTACCACCTCGTACGGGCAGGGCAATCAGCCCCAGCATTTT	CASTTSYGQGNQPQHF
-	TRBV5-1	TRBJ2-6	-	TGCGCCAGCAGGTTTGGACGTCCCGGAGGGGCCAACGTCCTGACTTTC	CASRFGRPGGANVLTF
-	TRBV28	TRBJ1-5	-	TGTGCCAGCAGACGACGGGGAGGAGGTCAGCCCCAGCATTTT	CASRRRGGGQPQHF
TRBD1	TRBV5-1	TRBJ2-5	-	TGCGCCAGCAGTGTCGGCCAGGGGGCCGTCGAGACCCAGTACTTC	CASSVGQGAVETQYF
-	TRBV28	TRBJ2-7	-	TGTGCCAGCAGTTTACGGACCGTTCGGGCAAGCTCCTACGAGCAGTACTTC	CASSLRTVRASSYEQYF
-	TRBV6-1	TRBJ1-1	-	TGTGCCAGCAGTGAAGCAGCAGCTCTTAACACTGAAGCTTTCTTT	CASSEAAALNTEAFF
-	TRBV5-1	TRBJ1-1	-	TGCGCCAGCAGCTTGGGGTCCCTCCCAGGGGTGAACACTGAAGCTTTCTTT	CASSLGSLPGVNTEAFF
-	TRBV30	TRBJ1-5	-	TGTGCCTGGAGTACCAGGGCTTTTCAGCCCCAGCATTTT	CAWSTRAFQPQHF
-	TRBV28	TRBJ1-5	-	TGTGCCAGCAGTTTGGGAAGCAATCAGCCCCAGCATTTT	CASSLGSNQPQHF
-	TRBV5-8	TRBJ2-1	-	TGTGCCAGCAGCTTCGCGAGGGACTCCTACAATGAGCAGTTCTTC	CASSFARDSYNEQFF
-	TRBV4-1	TRBJ1-5	-	TGCGCCAGCAGCCGGGACGGCGATGGGGTCCAGCCCCAGCATTTT	CASSRDGDGVQPQHF
-	TRBV19	TRBJ2-1	-	TGTGCCAGTAGTATTAGGGTCGATGGCAATGAGCAGTTCTTC	CASSIRVDGNEQFF
-	TRBV6-6	TRBJ1-3	-	TGTGCCAGCACCCGGGACGGCGTCTCTGGAAACACCATATATTTT	CASTRDGVSGNTIYF
-	TRBV2	TRBJ2-7	-	TGTGCCAGCAGACGACTAGATCACGAGCAGTACTTC	CASRRLDHEQYF
-	TRBV6-1	TRBJ1-5	-	TGTGCCAGCAGTGAAAAGACGAGCAATCAGCCCCAGCATTTT	CASSEKTSNQPQHF
-	TRBV6-1	TRBJ2-7	-	TGTGCCAGCAGTGAACCCGGCCTTGCCTACGAGCAGTACTTC	CASSEPGLAYEQYF
-	TRBV11-3	TRBJ1-5	-	TGTGCCAGCAGTTTAGATAGGGTTGGGAGCAATCAGCCCCAGCATTTT	CASSLDRVGSNQPQHF
-	TRBV12-3/TRBV12-4	TRBJ1-2	-	TGTGCCAGCAGTTTGGCGGGGGAAGGCTACACCTTC	CASSLAGEGYTF
-	TRBV24-1	TRBJ2-1	-	TGTGCCACCAGTGATTTGTTGGGGCTAGATTCGACGCTTGAGCAGTTCTTC	CATSDLLGLDSTLEQFF
TRBD1	TRBV19	TRBJ1-6	-	TGTGCCAGTAGTATCCCCTCCGGGACAGGGAATTCACCCCTCCACTTT	CASSIPSGTGNSPLHF
TRBD2	TRBV6-1	TRBJ2-2	-	TGTGCCAGCAGTGCGACTAGCGGATCGAACACCGGGGAGCTGTTTTTT	CASSATSGSNTGELFF
-	TRBV11-2	TRBJ1-1	-	TGTGCCAGCAGCTTAGATACGAGGGGTGAAGCTTTCTTT	CASSLDTRGEAFF
-	TRBV9	TRBJ2-3	-	TGTGCCAGCGGCCCCCCGGGACAAGTCACAGATACGCAGTATTTT	CASGPPGQVTDTQYF
TRBD2	TRBV5-1	TRBJ2-5	few	TGCGCCAGCAGCCCTGGACTAGCGGGCCGGTACCAAGAGACCCAGTACTTC	CASSPGLAGRYQETQYF
TRBD2	TRBV5-1	TRBJ2-7	-	TGCGCCAGCAGCGGGGCGGGGGGGGCCTACGAGCAGTACTTC	CASSGAGGAYEQYF
-	TRBV5-5	TRBJ1-5	-	TGTGCCAGCAGCTTGGGAGTTACGGGACTAAGCAATCAGCCCCAGCATTTT	CASSLGVTGLSNQPQHF
TRBD1	TRBV27	TRBJ1-6	-	TGTGCCAGCAGGCAATTGGTGGTGGGGACAGCGAATTCACCCCTCCACTTT	CASRQLVVGTANSPLHF
-	TRBV6-1	TRBJ1-5	-	TGTGCCAGCAGTGAAGCGCAGGGCTTTAATCAGCCCCAGCATTTT	CASSEAQGFNQPQHF
-	TRBV9	TRBJ1-3	-	TGTGCCAGCAGCGTGGCGGGAGCTGGAAACACCATATATTTT	CASSVAGAGNTIYF
-	TRBV4-1	TRBJ2-7	-	TGCGCCAGCAGCCAAGCATTACAGGGTTGGGAGCAGTACTTC	CASSQALQGWEQYF
-	TRBV12-3/TRBV12-4	TRBJ1-5	-	TGTGCCGGCGGAGACGGGAATCAGCCCCAGCATTTT	CAGGDGNQPQHF
-	TRBV5-1	TRBJ2-7	-	TGCGCCAGCAGCCCGGGACTCTCCTCCTACGAGCAGTACTTC	CASSPGLSSYEQYF
-	TRBV25-1	TRBJ1-4	-	TGTGCCAGCAGTGAAGAAGGGGCATTTGGTGAAAAACTGTTTTTT	CASSEEGAFGEKLFF
-	TRBV7-2	TRBJ1-1	-	TGTGCCAGCAGCCCCCCCGGCCCATCTGTCGCTCCCCACACTGAAGCTTTCTTT	CASSPPGPSVAPHTEAFF
-	TRBV4-2	TRBJ1-3	once	TGTGCCAGCAGCCAAGATCACCCCGCCTACTCTGGAAACACCATATATTTT	CASSQDHPAYSGNTIYF